The 10 T cell receptor beta chains reported below all come from one sample, sequenced in a study of T cell repertoires in cytomegalovirus infection. No antigen has been assigned to these receptors. TCRdb reprocessed the reads via MiXCR and lists one record per CDR3 protein. This table has about 480,000 distinct CDR3 sequences, 30% to 40% appearing once. Sequenced here: cultured PBMCs, sampled from culture after CMV antigen stimulation. The source is a human donor in good health (CMV status not recorded). Some clones in this sample may be carry-over from other donors' samples.

J is TRBJ2-7 and V is TRBV5-5, with TRBD2 matching 10 bases. J was trimmed by 1 base and V by 3 bases; bases with no gene match: 1. Germline CDR1 and CDR2: SGHKS and YYEKEE (reference sequence). The CDR3 covers 14 residues. In nucleotides, the CDR3 is TGTGCCAGCAGCTCTAGCGGGGGTTCCTACGAGCAGTACTTC. It yields the protein CASSSSGGSYEQYF.

The chain combines TRBV2 with TRBJ2-5; 10 nucleotides line up with TRBD2. The CDR3 consists of 16 residues. Germline CDR1 reads SNHLY; CDR2 reads FYNNEI. V lost 3 bases, J lost 4 bases, and 8 bases stayed unmatched. CDR3: CASSDRASGSGETQYF. Here the CDR3 DNA reads TGTGCCAGCAGTGATAGGGCTAGCGGGAGTGGAGAGACCCAGTACTTC.

V is TRBV5-5 and J is TRBJ2-7, with TRBD2 identical over 11 bases. Per germline, CDR1 SGHKS and CDR2 YYEKEE (reference sequence). This CDR3 has 18 amino acids. J lost 2 bases, V lost 5 bases, and 15 bases had no gene match. The CDR3 DNA follows: TGTGCCAGCAGACTGCGGGGGGATATACTAGCGGGAGCCTACGAGCAGTACTTC. As protein: CASRLRGDILAGAYEQYF.

CDR3 coding DNA: TGTGCCAGCAGGGGGACTAGCGGGAGTTGGACCGGGGAGCTGTTTTTT. Amino acids: CASRGTSGSWTGELFF. The chain carries TRBV28 and TRBJ2-2; 14 nucleotides align to TRBD2. V shed 6 bases and J 5 bases; nucleotides not matched to a gene: 5. Germline V lookup: CDR1 MDHEN, CDR2 SYDVKM. CDR3 length: 16 residues.

This clonotype was seen just once. The gene calls are TRBV4-1 and TRBJ1-5; D is unclear. Trimming took 0 bases from V and 6 from J, leaving 12 bases between them. Germline V lookup: CDR1 MGHRA, CDR2 YSYEKL. The CDR3 covers 15 residues. CDR3 coding DNA: TGCGCCAGCAGCCAAGAGTGGCAGTCGAGTCAGCCCCAGCATTTT. Its translation is CASSQEWQSSQPQHF.

There are many counts of this clonotype. V is TRBV7-9 and J is TRBJ2-7; TRBD1 aligns across 10 bases. Germline V gene lookup returns CDR1 SEHNR and CDR2 FQNEAQ (reference sequence). Trimming took 1 base from V and 3 from J; bases not matched to a gene: 3. The CDR3 runs 15 residues. The CDR3 bases are TGTGCCAGCAGCTTAGTGACAGGGGGCCGCTACGAGCAGTACTTC. Its protein is CASSLVTGGRYEQYF.

This clonotype came up a few times. This chain connects TRBV29-1 to TRBJ2-3; D is unresolved. The V end lost 7 bases, the J end lost 4 bases, and 9 bases lay between the germline ends. This CDR3 comprises 11 residues. Germline assignment: CDR1 SQVTM and CDR2 ANQGSEA. Written as DNA, the CDR3 is TGCAGCGCCGGGCCCTCAGATACGCAGTATTTT. It encodes CSAGPSDTQYF.

A few counts support this clonotype. This sequence joins TRBV28 and TRBJ2-7; unclear D gene. The CDR3 length is 15 residues. The germline V gene has CDR1 MDHEN and CDR2 SYDVKM. The V and J ends lost 5 bases and 3 bases respectively, with 17 bases between them. The CDR3 loop is CASSLTPVEIYEQYF. The CDR3 DNA follows: TGTGCCAGCAGTCTCACGCCCGTAGAGATCTACGAGCAGTACTTC.

The J gene is TRBJ1-1, the V gene TRBV7-8; TRBD1 matches at 8 bases. Trimming at V came to 4 bases and at J to 10 bases, leaving 5 bases not matched to a gene. CDR1 and CDR2 from the germline V gene are SGHVS and FQNEAQ. CDR3 length: 12 amino acids. DNA for the CDR3: TGTGCCAGCAGCTCCCACAGGGGGGTAGCTTTCTTT. It codes for CASSSHRGVAFF.

There are many counts of this clonotype. The chain is built from TRBV7-9 and TRBJ2-1; D is unclear. The CDR3 loop spans 16 amino acids. Germline V gives CDR1 SEHNR, CDR2 FQNEAQ (reference sequence). V was clipped by 2 bases and J by 7 bases, with 18 bases between them. Written as DNA, the CDR3 is TGTGCCAGCAGCTTAATAGGGCTCCAGGAGAAAAATGAGCAGTTCTTC. Its translation is CASSLIGLQEKNEQFF.